A selection of T cell receptor beta chains follows, all from one sample in a study of blood T cell repertoires in COVID-19. Assay used: immunoSEQ multiplex PCR; TCRdb lists only in-frame clones, some missing. The top ten hold about 2.3% of the sample, which has 250,000 to 350,000 clones, roughly 87% seen once. Sequenced material: peripheral blood. All receptors come from a man aged 18 to 30 with active or convalescent COVID-19. Each CDR3 is given with its conserved first and last residue. A D gene is named only where the DNA matches it firmly. Clone size is given for some rows only: seen once, a few or many times, or a class if the clone is expanded.

size: once
D: TRBD1
J: TRBJ2-1
V: TRBV11-2
DNA: TGTGCCAGCAGCTTAATGAGGAGGACAGGGGTAGGCAATGAGCAGTTCTTC
CDR3: CASSLMRRTGVGNEQFF

size: NA
D: NA
J: TRBJ2-7
V: TRBV5-1
DNA: TGCGCCAGCAGCTTAGTAGGGGTAGGCGAGCAGTACTTC
CDR3: CASSLVGVGEQYF

size: NA
D: TRBD2
J: TRBJ2-1
V: TRBV4-1
DNA: TGCGCCAGCAGCCAGGCGTGGCTAGCGGGAGATCTTGAGCAGTTCTTC
CDR3: CASSQAWLAGDLEQFF

size: NA
D: NA
J: TRBJ1-5
V: TRBV11-2
DNA: TGTGCCAGCAGCTTAGTCGGGGGGAACAATCAGCCCCAGCATTTT
CDR3: CASSLVGGNNQPQHF

size: NA
D: NA
J: TRBJ1-1
V: TRBV12-3/TRBV12-4
DNA: TGTGCCAGCCGAGGTCAAAAAGCTTTCTTT
CDR3: CASRGQKAFF

size: NA
D: TRBD2
J: TRBJ2-1
V: TRBV11-2
DNA: TGTGCCAGCAGCTTCTTTGGCGGGGGGGCTACGTATGAGCAGTTCTTC
CDR3: CASSFFGGGATYEQFF

size: NA
D: TRBD2
J: TRBJ2-3
V: TRBV11-2
DNA: TGTGCCAGCTTAGGGAGGGGCACAGATACGCAGTATTTT
CDR3: CASLGRGTDTQYF

size: NA
D: NA
J: TRBJ2-7
V: TRBV25-1
DNA: TGTGCCAGCAGTGAACCTCGACAGACCTACGAGCAGTACTTC
CDR3: CASSEPRQTYEQYF

size: NA
D: TRBD1
J: TRBJ1-5
V: TRBV27
DNA: TGTGCCAGCAGCTCCGGGACAGGGAACAACAATCAGCCCCAGCATTTT
CDR3: CASSSGTGNNNQPQHF

size: few
D: TRBD1
J: TRBJ1-1
V: TRBV7-2
DNA: TGTGCCAGCAGCTTGGACAGGTGGAAGGCTGAAGCTTTCTTT
CDR3: CASSLDRWKAEAFF

size: NA
D: TRBD1
J: TRBJ1-2
V: TRBV7-9
DNA: TGTGCCAGCAGCGCGGGACAGGACTATGGCTACACCTTC
CDR3: CASSAGQDYGYTF

size: NA
D: TRBD1
J: TRBJ1-1
V: TRBV7-9
DNA: TGTGCCAGCAGCTTATGGGACAGAGTGAACACTGAAGCTTTCTTT
CDR3: CASSLWDRVNTEAFF

size: NA
D: NA
J: TRBJ1-2
V: TRBV7-5
DNA: TGTGCCAGAAGGTTCCGCCGCCACGGGACAGGGTCATATAGCTATGGCTACACCTTC
CDR3: CARRFRRHGTGSYSYGYTF

size: NA
D: NA
J: TRBJ2-3
V: TRBV19
DNA: TGTGCCAGTAGTCGGACAGCCACCGTCACAGATACGCAGTATTTT
CDR3: CASSRTATVTDTQYF

size: once
D: TRBD1
J: TRBJ2-7
V: TRBV9
DNA: TGTGCCAGCAGCGAGGGGGGGACAGGGGCGTACGAGCAGTACTTC
CDR3: CASSEGGTGAYEQYF

size: NA
D: NA
J: TRBJ2-7
V: TRBV27
DNA: TGTGCCAGCAGTTTAATGCAGGAGGATGAGCAGTACTTC
CDR3: CASSLMQEDEQYF

size: NA
D: TRBD2
J: TRBJ2-2
V: TRBV19
DNA: TGTGCCAGTAGTACCGGACTAGCGGGGGGTCACGGGGAGCTGTTTTTT
CDR3: CASSTGLAGGHGELFF

size: NA
D: TRBD1
J: TRBJ2-7
V: TRBV18
DNA: TGTGCCAGCTCACCCTGGGACAGGGCCTACGAGCAGTACTTC
CDR3: CASSPWDRAYEQYF

size: NA
D: NA
J: TRBJ2-1
V: TRBV13
DNA: TGTGCCAGCAGCCAGCCTGGGCGAAATGAGCAGTTCTTC
CDR3: CASSQPGRNEQFF

size: NA
D: NA
J: TRBJ1-2
V: TRBV7-6
DNA: TGTGCCAGCAGCCAAATACAGGGTGGAGTTAACTATGGCTACACCTTC
CDR3: CASSQIQGGVNYGYTF

size: NA
D: NA
J: TRBJ1-6
V: TRBV7-2
DNA: TGTGCCAGCAGCCTCAGGCAACCCTTTTATAATTCACCCCTCCACTTT
CDR3: CASSLRQPFYNSPLHF

size: NA
D: NA
J: TRBJ1-2
V: TRBV4-1
DNA: TGCGCCAGCAGCCAAGAACCTCGGTGGAGGGGTGATGGCTACACCTTC
CDR3: CASSQEPRWRGDGYTF

size: NA
D: TRBD1
J: TRBJ1-3
V: TRBV7-8
DNA: TGTGCCAGCAGCAGACCGGGACAGGCCTCTGGAAACACCATATATTTT
CDR3: CASSRPGQASGNTIYF

size: NA
D: NA
J: TRBJ2-3
V: TRBV27
DNA: TGTGCCAGCAGTTTGGGCGGGATTGGCACAGATACGCAGTATTTT
CDR3: CASSLGGIGTDTQYF

size: NA
D: NA
J: TRBJ2-5
V: TRBV4-1
DNA: TGCGCCAGCAGCCAAGAGCCTCGTCGGGAGACCCAGTACTTC
CDR3: CASSQEPRRETQYF

size: NA
D: NA
J: TRBJ1-5
V: TRBV24-1
DNA: TGTGCCACCAGTGTGCAGGGCCATCAGCCCCAGCATTTT
CDR3: CATSVQGHQPQHF

size: few
D: NA
J: TRBJ2-5
V: TRBV28
DNA: TGTGCCAGCCATTCCCCGGCCAGGGGTGAGACCCAGTACTTC
CDR3: CASHSPARGETQYF

size: NA
D: TRBD1
J: TRBJ2-3
V: TRBV7-9
DNA: TGTGCCAGCAGCTTAGGGGACAGTAGCACAGATACGCAGTATTTT
CDR3: CASSLGDSSTDTQYF

size: NA
D: TRBD2
J: TRBJ2-7
V: TRBV5-1
DNA: TGCGCCAGCAGCTTGGAAGGGGAGGGCGAGCAGTACTTC
CDR3: CASSLEGEGEQYF

size: NA
D: NA
J: TRBJ1-6
V: TRBV6-5
DNA: TGTGCCAGCAGTTTACTGGGGGGAGCGCAGTCACCCCTCCACTTT
CDR3: CASSLLGGAQSPLHF

size: few
D: NA
J: TRBJ1-2
V: TRBV28
DNA: TGTGCCAGCAGTTTCGACAACAGCAATTTTTTTGATGGCTACACCTTC
CDR3: CASSFDNSNFFDGYTF

size: NA
D: TRBD1
J: TRBJ1-2
V: TRBV5-1
DNA: TGCGCCAGCAGCCCAAGCCCCTCGGTCAGGGGGGATAACTATGGCTACACCTTC
CDR3: CASSPSPSVRGDNYGYTF

size: NA
D: TRBD2
J: TRBJ2-1
V: TRBV5-1
DNA: TGCGCCAGCAGCTTGAAGTTCACCCAGCGGGGGGGCTCCTACAATGAGCAGTTCTTC
CDR3: CASSLKFTQRGGSYNEQFF

size: NA
D: NA
J: TRBJ1-2
V: TRBV6-5
DNA: TGTGCCACGAGATGGGACACGATCGAGGGCTACACCTTC
CDR3: CATRWDTIEGYTF

size: NA
D: TRBD1
J: TRBJ2-7
V: TRBV2
DNA: TGTGCCAGCAGCGAACAGGGGACCCCCTACGAGCAGTACTTC
CDR3: CASSEQGTPYEQYF

size: NA
D: TRBD1
J: TRBJ2-7
V: TRBV5-1
DNA: TGCGCCAGCAGCTATGGGACAGGGGGCGTTTCCTACGAGCAGTACTTC
CDR3: CASSYGTGGVSYEQYF

size: NA
D: NA
J: TRBJ2-3
V: TRBV9
DNA: TGTGCCAGCAGCGGCGGGACTAGCACAGATACGCAGTATTTT
CDR3: CASSGGTSTDTQYF

size: few
D: NA
J: TRBJ1-2
V: TRBV11-2
DNA: TGTGCCAGCAGTCAGGGTTTTAACTATGGCTACACCTTC
CDR3: CASSQGFNYGYTF

size: NA
D: TRBD2
J: TRBJ2-2
V: TRBV9
DNA: TGTGCCAGCAGTTTCGGGGGGGCCACCGGGGAGCTGTTTTTT
CDR3: CASSFGGATGELFF

size: NA
D: NA
J: TRBJ1-4
V: TRBV29-1
DNA: TGCAGCGTTGAGGGAGGACGTGGCGAAAAACTGTTTTTT
CDR3: CSVEGGRGEKLFF

size: NA
D: NA
J: TRBJ2-2
V: TRBV4-1
DNA: TGCGCCAGCAGCAAATTGGCGGTTAACACCGGGGAGCTGTTTTTT
CDR3: CASSKLAVNTGELFF

size: NA
D: NA
J: TRBJ1-5
V: TRBV5-1
DNA: TGCGCCAGCAGCTTGGGGGCTAGCAATCAGCCCCAGCATTTT
CDR3: CASSLGASNQPQHF

size: NA
D: TRBD1
J: TRBJ2-2
V: TRBV7-9
DNA: TGTGCCAGCAGCGACCCGACAGGGGGCGCCCCCGGGGAGCTGTTTTTT
CDR3: CASSDPTGGAPGELFF

size: NA
D: TRBD2
J: TRBJ2-7
V: TRBV5-5
DNA: TGTGCCAGCAGCCGTGAGGGCGTAGCGGGGGCCTTACCCTACGAGCAGTACTTC
CDR3: CASSREGVAGALPYEQYF

size: once
D: TRBD1
J: TRBJ1-4
V: TRBV28
DNA: TGTGCCAGCAGTTCTCGACAGGGGGGTGAAAAACTGTTTTTT
CDR3: CASSSRQGGEKLFF

size: NA
D: NA
J: TRBJ1-2
V: TRBV7-8
DNA: TGTGCCAGCAGCGCCGTTAGACTAAACTATGGCTACACCTTC
CDR3: CASSAVRLNYGYTF

size: NA
D: NA
J: TRBJ2-7
V: TRBV12-3/TRBV12-4
DNA: TGTGCCAGCAGTTCCCGGACAGCCTACGAGCAGTACTTC
CDR3: CASSSRTAYEQYF

size: NA
D: NA
J: TRBJ1-2
V: TRBV28
DNA: TGTGCCAGCAGTTTAAGACAGAAGCCCGACGACACCTTC
CDR3: CASSLRQKPDDTF

size: NA
D: TRBD2
J: TRBJ2-3
V: TRBV7-8
DNA: TGTGCCAGCAGCTCGTCGGGTAGCGGGGGGACAGATACGCAGTATTTT
CDR3: CASSSSGSGGTDTQYF

size: NA
D: NA
J: TRBJ1-2
V: TRBV5-5
DNA: TGTGCCAGCAGCTATGACAGCAACCCTGGGGTTGACTATGGCTACACCTTC
CDR3: CASSYDSNPGVDYGYTF

size: NA
D: NA
J: TRBJ1-3
V: TRBV5-4
DNA: TGTGCCAGCAGCCGGGAAAACGCGGGAAACACCATATATTTT
CDR3: CASSRENAGNTIYF